The clone carrying this T cell receptor (beta chain) was observed a handful of times. This sample stems from a study of human T cells and chemical hapten exposure. V was cut by 6 bases and J by 6 bases, with 18 bases left in between. The CDR3 has 15 residues. Germline CDR1 is LNHDA and CDR2 is SQIVND (reference sequence). TCRdb re-called the 5' RACE reads with MiXCR, one entry per CDR3 protein. The sample contains 95,000 to 120,000 distinct CDR3 sequences, around 20% of which appear only once. Whole blood, unfractionated, served as the material for total RNA extraction. This chain connects TRBV19 to TRBJ2-4; unclear D gene. The sequence came from a human donor in good health. The CDR3 loop reads CASRKQADASNIQYF. CDR3 nucleotide sequence: TGTGCCAGTAGGAAGCAGGCGGACGCCTCAAACATTCAGTACTTC. The full variable domain, with the rest looked up from reference TRBV19 and TRBJ2-4, is DGGITQSPKYLFRKEGQNVTLSCEQNLNHDAMYWYRQDPGQGLRLIYYSQIVNDFQKGDIAEGYSVSREKKESFPLTVTSAQKNPTAFYLCASRKQADASNIQYFGAGTRLSVL.